A selection of T cell receptor beta chains follows, all from one sample in a study of T cell responses to AZD1222 COVID-19 vaccine. Some clones are missing from TCRdb's copy, which holds only in-frame ones; the method was immunoSEQ multiplex PCR. The sample lists roughly 53,000 clones, more than 80% occurring once. Specimen: peripheral blood, collected on day 0 of MenACWY control vaccination. All receptors come from an adult in good health. Both conserved end residues are part of each CDR3. Fields, in order: J gene, clone size, D gene, V gene, CDR3 protein, CDR3 DNA. The D gene is left open where the match is weak. Clone size, where shown, is once, few, many, or a class for clones that have expanded.

>TRBJ2-7|.|TRBD1|TRBV28
CASSFQGQYYEQYF
TGTGCCAGCAGTTTCCAGGGACAGTACTACGAGCAGTACTTC
>TRBJ1-2|few|TRBD1|TRBV30
CAWAGTGLGGYTF
TGTGCCTGGGCCGGGACAGGGCTGGGTGGCTACACCTTC
>TRBJ2-1|.|TRBD2|TRBV28
CASTNSGRLNNEQFF
TGTGCCAGCACCAATAGCGGGCGACTTAACAATGAGCAGTTCTTC
>TRBJ1-4|.|.|TRBV5-1
CASSLGGSREKLFF
TGCGCCAGCAGCTTGGGAGGGTCTCGAGAAAAACTGTTTTTT
>TRBJ1-1|.|.|TRBV10-3
CAISESEGRTEAFF
TGTGCCATCAGTGAGTCAGAGGGACGGACTGAAGCTTTCTTT
>TRBJ1-1|.|.|TRBV28
CASSRATNTEAFF
TGTGCCAGCAGCCGCGCTACGAACACTGAAGCTTTCTTT
>TRBJ2-1|.|TRBD2|TRBV15
CATSRLGTSGFYNEQFF
TGTGCCACCAGCAGATTAGGGACTAGCGGGTTTTACAATGAGCAGTTCTTC
>TRBJ2-2|.|.|TRBV7-8
CASSLPEGYGGELFF
TGTGCCAGCAGCTTACCGGAAGGGTATGGCGGGGAGCTGTTTTTT
>TRBJ2-3|.|.|TRBV6-1
CASSEAMAGGADTQYF
TGTGCCAGCAGTGAAGCGATGGCAGGGGGGGCAGATACGCAGTATTTT
>TRBJ2-1|.|TRBD2|TRBV11-3
CASSTPGLANNEQFF
TGTGCCAGCAGCACCCCGGGACTAGCGAACAATGAGCAGTTCTTC
>TRBJ1-1|.|.|TRBV2
CASSPQGLTEAFF
TGTGCCAGCAGTCCACAAGGTTTAACTGAAGCTTTCTTT
>TRBJ1-3|.|.|TRBV7-2
CASSLTSRLDSSGNTIYF
TGTGCCAGCAGCTTAACCAGTCGTCTCGATTCCTCTGGAAACACCATATATTTT
>TRBJ2-2|.|.|TRBV29-1
CSVANTGELFF
TGCAGCGTCGCCAACACCGGGGAGCTGTTTTTT
>TRBJ1-2|.|.|TRBV12-3/TRBV12-4
CASSLIQGAGYTF
TGTGCCAGCAGTTTAATCCAAGGCGCTGGCTACACCTTC
>TRBJ2-5|.|TRBD2|TRBV5-4
CASSLEGLAGVGETQYF
TGTGCCAGCAGCTTGGAGGGACTAGCGGGTGTTGGAGAGACCCAGTACTTC
>TRBJ1-1|.|.|TRBV7-2
CASSLVVQGNTEAFF
TGTGCCAGCAGCCTCGTAGTACAGGGGAACACTGAAGCTTTCTTT
>TRBJ2-7|.|.|TRBV11-2
CASTTLRAGREQYF
TGTGCCAGCACCACTCTTAGGGCAGGGCGGGAGCAGTACTTC
>TRBJ2-5|.|TRBD2|TRBV11-2
CASSTGGSGRAGQETQYF
TGTGCCAGCAGCACCGGCGGTAGCGGGAGGGCGGGTCAAGAGACCCAGTACTTC
>TRBJ2-5|.|.|TRBV27
CASSLYRGEETQYF
TGTGCCAGCAGTTTATATAGGGGGGAGGAGACCCAGTACTTC
>TRBJ2-1|.|.|TRBV6-6
CASSYLQGNEQFF
TGTGCCAGCAGTTACTTACAGGGTAATGAGCAGTTCTTC
>TRBJ1-4|.|.|TRBV4-1
CASSHGPSGLVVEKLFF
TGCGCCAGCAGCCACGGCCCCTCGGGGCTTGTTGTAGAAAAACTGTTTTTT
>TRBJ1-4|.|TRBD1|TRBV4-1
CASSQTQGAVTNEKLFF
TGCGCCAGCAGCCAGACCCAGGGGGCTGTAACTAATGAAAAACTGTTTTTT
>TRBJ1-6|.|.|TRBV3-1/TRBV3-2
CASSPLSLQGGDNSPLHF
TGTGCCAGCAGCCCTCTTTCACTTCAGGGTGGAGATAATTCACCCCTCCACTTT
>TRBJ1-2|once|TRBD1|TRBV30
CAWKSKDRVGYTF
TGTGCCTGGAAGTCCAAAGACAGGGTGGGCTACACCTTC
>TRBJ2-6|.|TRBD1|TRBV28
CASSYRGTGANVLTF
TGTGCCAGCAGTTACAGGGGTACTGGGGCCAACGTCCTGACTTTC
>TRBJ2-1|.|.|TRBV7-2
CASSPGGGLGGYNEQFF
TGTGCCAGCAGCCCAGGCGGGGGCTTGGGGGGTTACAATGAGCAGTTCTTC
>TRBJ2-4|.|.|TRBV28
CASSWSTLLAKNIQYF
TGTGCCAGCAGTTGGAGCACACTATTAGCCAAAAACATTCAGTACTTC
>TRBJ2-7|once|.|TRBV18
CASSLRQAGGDEQYF
TGTGCCAGCTCACTCCGACAGGCAGGGGGGGACGAGCAGTACTTC
>TRBJ2-7|once|TRBD1|TRBV6-6
CASSYSPGGSGEQYF
TGTGCCAGCAGTTACTCGCCAGGGGGTTCGGGCGAGCAGTACTTC
>TRBJ1-4|.|.|TRBV4-2
CASSQASNEKLFF
TGTGCCAGCAGCCAAGCCAGTAATGAAAAACTGTTTTTT
>TRBJ1-1|.|.|TRBV18
CASSPQSETLGAFF
TGTGCCAGCTCACCCCAGAGCGAGACCCTAGGGGCTTTCTTT
>TRBJ2-7|.|TRBD2|TRBV6-6
CASWGGGNEQYF
TGTGCCAGCTGGGGGGGTGGCAACGAGCAGTACTTC
>TRBJ2-5|.|.|TRBV28
CASSSSDGLRTQYF
TGTGCCAGCAGTTCCTCGGACGGTCTCAGGACCCAGTACTTC
>TRBJ2-3|once|TRBD2|TRBV5-1
CASSSGTNTDTQYF
TGCGCCAGCAGTTCCGGGACTAACACAGATACGCAGTATTTT
>TRBJ2-3|.|.|TRBV4-3
CASSQDRGGDTQYF
TGCGCCAGCAGCCAAGATAGAGGCGGGGATACGCAGTATTTT
>TRBJ1-1|.|.|TRBV19
CASSRPGWNTEAFF
TGTGCCAGTAGTAGACCCGGGTGGAACACTGAAGCTTTCTTT
>TRBJ1-2|.|.|TRBV7-2
CASSLGRNYGYTF
TGTGCCAGCAGCTTAGGACGGAACTATGGCTACACCTTC
>TRBJ1-2|.|TRBD1|TRBV7-9
CASSPRTGGGYTF
TGTGCCAGCAGCCCGCGGACAGGTGGTGGCTACACCTTC
>TRBJ2-2|few|TRBD1|TRBV6-4
CASSRGQGGGELFF
TGTGCCAGCAGTCGTGGACAGGGTGGCGGGGAGCTGTTTTTT
>TRBJ2-7|.|.|TRBV19
CASSIAGASGYEQYF
TGTGCCAGTAGTATAGCAGGGGCCTCCGGGTACGAGCAGTACTTC
>TRBJ1-2|.|.|TRBV19
CASSAGTENYGYTF
TGTGCCAGTAGTGCAGGGACGGAAAACTATGGCTACACCTTC
>TRBJ1-1|few|.|TRBV28
CASSSPYATAVDGLNTEAFF
TGTGCCAGCAGTTCGCCTTACGCCACCGCGGTGGACGGATTGAACACTGAAGCTTTCTTT
>TRBJ1-3|.|TRBD1|TRBV28
CASSPSLGQGTPSSSSGNTIYF
TGTGCCAGCTCCCCCAGTCTGGGACAGGGGACTCCCTCCTCTTCCTCTGGAAACACCATATATTTT
>TRBJ1-5|.|.|TRBV7-6
CASSLQPPQEIYSNQPQHF
TGTGCCAGCAGCCTGCAGCCTCCCCAGGAAATTTATAGCAATCAGCCCCAGCATTTT
>TRBJ2-6|.|.|TRBV7-2
CASSQGGQSGANVLTF
TGTGCCAGCAGCCAAGGGGGGCAGTCTGGGGCCAACGTCCTGACTTTC
>TRBJ1-2|.|.|TRBV5-6
CASSLAEGNYGYTF
TGTGCCAGCAGCTTGGCAGAGGGAAACTATGGCTACACCTTC
>TRBJ1-1|once|.|TRBV6-4
CASSAQLNTEAFF
TGTGCCAGCAGTGCCCAACTGAACACTGAAGCTTTCTTT
>TRBJ2-7|.|.|TRBV27
CASSFRAVYGVYEQYF
TGTGCCAGCAGTTTTAGGGCAGTTTATGGGGTCTACGAGCAGTACTTC
>TRBJ1-5|.|.|TRBV28
CASRLGGNQPQHF
TGTGCCAGCAGGCTAGGGGGAAATCAGCCCCAGCATTTT
>TRBJ1-2|.|.|TRBV6-5
CASRDLLEGYTF
TGTGCCAGCAGGGATCTTTTGGAAGGCTACACCTTC
>TRBJ1-2|.|.|TRBV4-3
CASSQDRAAYGYTF
TGCGCCAGCAGCCAAGATAGGGCAGCCTATGGCTACACCTTC
>TRBJ1-5|.|.|TRBV15
CATSRERYSNQPQHF
TGTGCCACCAGCAGAGAAAGGTATAGCAATCAGCCCCAGCATTTT
>TRBJ1-6|.|TRBD1|TRBV5-1
CASSTTGGSYNSPLHF
TGCGCCAGCAGCACAACAGGGGGCTCCTATAATTCACCCCTCCACTTT
>TRBJ2-1|.|TRBD1|TRBV5-6
CASSPWGTGRDEQFF
TGTGCCAGCAGCCCGTGGGGGACAGGTCGCGATGAGCAGTTCTTC
>TRBJ1-1|.|.|TRBV5-6
CASSPTRMSLNTEAFF
TGTGCCAGCAGCCCCACACGAATGAGTCTGAACACTGAAGCTTTCTTT
>TRBJ1-5|.|.|TRBV27
CASSKQGNQPQHF
TGTGCCAGCAGTAAACAGGGAAATCAGCCCCAGCATTTT
>TRBJ1-1|.|.|TRBV6-1
CASSEETVRF
TGTGCCAGCAGTGAAGAAACGGTTAGATTT